This T cell receptor (beta chain) emerged from a study of shared clonotypes between healthy human individuals. Study-level results: Memory subsets generally showed smaller estimated richness than naive subsets did. Rarefaction analysis demonstrated incomplete sorted-subset sequencing notwithstanding large depth. Exclusively blood specimens were collected; tissue repertoires likely differ.

The J segment lost 8 bases and the V segment lost 8 bases, leaving 7 bases of the junction unmatched. Per germline, CDR1 LNHDA and CDR2 SQIVND (reference sequence). The CDR3 has 13 amino acids. Authors' processing steps: Filtering differed because ImmunoSEQ produced junction-only sequences that carried no quality scores. TCRdb's table, derived via immunoSEQ multiplex PCR, lists solely in-frame clones and lacks some. The V and J calls and clone size were taken over from that table, and D and trimming were inferred from the DNA. The sample records about 2.1 million clones, just over 90% being singletons. In the naive CD8 group, cells lacked CD45RO and were positively selected for CCR7, so terminally differentiated effector memory CD45RA+ cells were left out. Points on this clone: Its antigen is undetermined.

The clonotype originates from a man younger than 30 in good health. Some clones in this sample may be carry-over from other donors' samples. Sequenced input: naive CD8+ T cells from PBMCs. The rearrangement links TRBV19 to TRBJ2-1; TRBD1 aligns across 9 bases. This CDR3 is CASAGTGIDEQFF. CDR3 coding DNA: TGTGCCAGTGCCGGGACAGGGATCGATGAGCAGTTCTTC. The full variable domain, completed using reference TRBV19 and TRBJ2-1, is DGGITQSPKYLFRKEGQNVTLSCEQNLNHDAMYWYRQDPGQGLRLIYYSQIVNDFQKGDIAEGYSVSREKKESFPLTVTSAQKNPTAFYLCASAGTGIDEQFFGPGTRLTVL.